These 14 T cell receptor beta chains were sequenced from one sample in a study of tumor-infiltrating lymphocytes in primary liver carcinoma. Both blood RNA, taken from unsorted whole blood, and germline DNA were extracted. From around 530 ng of total RNA, TCR beta-specific cDNA was reverse-transcribed using a constant-region primer. Three rounds of nested multiplex PCR with slightly modified ARM-PCR produced TCR beta libraries. A C-beta reverse primer and TRBV1-TRBV30 forward primers served in each of the first two PCR rounds, at 10 cycles apiece. TCRdb analysed the multiplex PCR reads with MiXCR anew, one entry per CDR3 protein. Of roughly 180,000 distinct CDR3 sequences listed, less than 65% are singletons. Material for sequencing was peripheral blood. These receptors were obtained from a middle-aged man with primary liver carcinoma and hepatitis B virus infection.

V gene TRBV11-2 combines with J gene TRBJ2-1, with D possibly TRBD2 on 6 matching bases. The germline CDR1 and CDR2 sequences are SGHAT and FQNNGV. CDR3 length: 14 amino acids. V was cut by 8 bases and J by 5 bases, with 16 bases left in between. CDR3 DNA: TGTGCCAGCGGCCGAAGCGGGTCTGACAATGAGCAGTTCTTC. It is translated as CASGRSGSDNEQFF.

This sequence joins TRBV2 and TRBJ2-7; 8 nucleotides line up with TRBD1. Germline CDR1 and CDR2: SNHLY and FYNNEI. This CDR3 contains 13 residues. J lost 2 bases, V lost 10 bases, and 7 bases had no gene match. This chain's CDR3 is CATTGEPTYEQYF. CDR3 coding DNA: TGTGCCACGACAGGGGAGCCGACCTACGAGCAGTACTTC.

With respect to this clonotype: The junction does not match germline at one end; this may be a read error. The rearrangement links TRBV7-9 to TRBJ2-4; 16 bases align to TRBD2. The CDR3 length is 19 residues. Germline V lookup: CDR1 SEHNR, CDR2 FQNEAQ (reference sequence). The CDR3 DNA follows: TGTGCCAGCAGCTCCGGGACTAGCGGGAGGGCCGAGGATAGAGACATTCAGTATTTC. Its translation: CASSSGTSGRAEDRDIQYF. The whole variable domain, remainder taken from reference TRBV7-9 and TRBJ2-4, is DTGVSQNPRHKITKRGQNVTFRCDPISEHNRLYWYRQTLGQGPEFLTYFQNEAQLEKSRLLSDRFSAERPKGSFSTLEIQRTEQGDSAMYLCASSSGTSGRAEDRDIQYFGAGTRLSVL.

The chain links TRBV12-3 or TRBV12-4 to TRBJ1-4; D ambiguous. There are 14 residues in the CDR3. V was trimmed by 6 bases and J by 7 bases, leaving 15 bases between them. The CDR3 sequence: CASSHDTRREKLFF. CDR3 DNA sequence: TGTGCCAGCAGCCATGACACCCGTCGTGAAAAACTGTTTTTT.

On this clonotype itself: No conserved phenylalanine or tryptophan ends this CDR3, so it is likely a read error. The chain combines TRBV6-1 with TRBJ2-1; TRBD1 matches 9 bases. Germline V gene lookup returns CDR1 MNHNS and CDR2 SASEGT. The V segment lost 4 bases and the J segment 8 bases; nucleotides outside the gene matches: 3. The CDR3 is made up of 13 amino acids. The CDR3 loop reads CASSGWDRDEQFY. In nucleotides, the CDR3 is TGTGCCAGCAGTGGGTGGGACAGGGATGAGCAGTTCTAC.

This clonotype showed up just a few times. The chain combines TRBV6-6 with TRBJ1-2; maybe TRBD1 (6 bases). The germline V gene has CDR1 MNHNY and CDR2 SVGAGI (reference sequence). V lost 7 bases and J 7 bases, leaving 16 bases between the germline ends. This CDR3 is built from 13 residues. In DNA form, the CDR3 reads TGTGCCAGCACCATAAACAGGGAACGTGGCTACACCTTC. It is translated as CASTINRERGYTF.

Points on this clonotype: A read error may account for a junction end that differs from germline. This sequence joins TRBV11-2 and TRBJ2-7, with D perhaps TRBD1 or TRBD2 (6 bases each). Germline V lookup: CDR1 SGHAT, CDR2 FQNNGV. This CDR3 contains 13 residues. The CDR3 DNA is TGTGCCAGCAGCAGCGGGTCTTTATGGGGGCATCACTTC. Protein product: CASSSGSLWGHHF.

The genes are TRBV14 and TRBJ2-7; 8 bases fit TRBD1. This CDR3 spans 13 amino acids. CDR1 is SGHDN, CDR2 FVKESK, per germline. V dropped 6 bases and J dropped 5; count of bases not matched to a gene: 6. The CDR3: CASSQWTGNEQYF. DNA of the CDR3: TGTGCCAGCAGTCAGTGGACAGGGAACGAGCAGTACTTC.

The gene calls are TRBV12-3 or TRBV12-4 and TRBJ2-7, with D possibly matching TRBD2 (6 bases). The CDR3 loop spans 14 amino acids. Trimming removed 4 bases from V and 9 bases from J, with 19 bases in between. The CDR3 region is CASSSFRAGSGQYF. CDR3 DNA: TGTGCCAGCAGTTCTTTTCGGGCGGGAAGCGGGCAGTACTTC.

As for this clonotype: This could be a read error, since a much larger clone is one nucleotide away. The chain couples TRBV29-1 to TRBJ2-3; D is undetermined. The CDR3 length is 13 residues. V was cut by 2 bases and J by 1 base, with 7 bases left in between. Germline lookup yields CDR1 SQVTM and CDR2 ANQGSEA. Here the CDR3 reads CSVESARTDTQYF. In DNA, the CDR3 is TGCAGCGTTGAATCTGCACGCACAGATACGCAGTATTTT.

In its sample, this clonotype was seen a few times. V is TRBV5-5 and J is TRBJ1-2; D is uncertain. The V gene's germline CDR1 is SGHKS and CDR2 YYEKEE (reference sequence). The CDR3 is 14 amino acids. Trimming removed 1 base from V and 4 bases from J, with 11 bases in between. CDR3 nucleotides: TGTGCCAGCAGCTTGCGCCCCGTGGGCTATGGCTACACCTTC. It yields the protein CASSLRPVGYGYTF.

Only a few counts were recorded for this clonotype. A much larger clone is a single base away; this may be a read error. The chain combines TRBV29-1 with TRBJ2-5, with D maybe TRBD2 (6 bases). This CDR3 has 13 residues. V was pared by 4 bases and J by 7 bases, with 16 bases between. Looked up from germline, CDR1 is SQVTM and CDR2 is ANQGSEA. CDR3 protein: CSVGDLKRVTQYF. For the CDR3, the DNA is TGCAGCGTTGGGGACTTAAAGAGGGTGACCCAGTACTTC.

This chain joins TRBV2 and TRBJ2-3; 10 nucleotides line up with TRBD2. CDR1 and CDR2 (germline): SNHLY, FYNNEI. The CDR3 length is 14 residues. V shed 6 bases, J shed 6 bases, and the junction held 6 bases outside the gene matches. CDR3 bases: TGTGCCAGCAGGGGAGCGGGAGGGAAGGATACGCAGTATTTT. As protein: CASRGAGGKDTQYF.

The J gene is TRBJ2-3, the V gene TRBV12-3 or TRBV12-4; 10 bases fit TRBD2. V was clipped by 4 bases and J by 1 base; unmatched bases: 2. CDR3 size: 15 residues. The DNA of the CDR3 is TGTGCCAGCAGTTGGACTAGCGGAGGCACAGATACGCAGTATTTT. Translation gives CASSWTSGGTDTQYF.